This is a list of T cell receptor beta chains from one sample in a study of metastatic and nonmetastatic thyroid tumors. With MiXCR, TCRdb reprocessed the PCR reads. Found here are roughly 30,000 clones, approximately 17% of them singletons; the top ten hold 6.5% to 8.5%. Sequenced input: blood. These receptors were obtained from a female donor with papillary thyroid cancer or a benign thyroid nodule (not recorded which). Some clones in this sample may be carry-over from other donors' samples. Both conserved end residues are part of each CDR3. A D gene is named only where the DNA matches it firmly. Where a row states a size, it is once, few, many or the class of an expanded clone; other rows omit it.

d_gene: .; j_gene: TRBJ1-1; abundance: .; v_gene: TRBV5-1; CDR3nt: TGCGCCAGCAGCTTGGGTTGGGTAGAAGCTTTCTTT; CDR3aa: CASSLGWVEAFF
d_gene: .; j_gene: TRBJ1-2; abundance: .; v_gene: TRBV4-2; CDR3nt: TGTGCCAGCAGCCAAGGGGCCTGGTATGGCTACACCTTC; CDR3aa: CASSQGAWYGYTF
d_gene: .; j_gene: TRBJ1-3; abundance: many; v_gene: TRBV4-2; CDR3nt: TGTGCCAGCAGCCAAGGTACCCTTCCTCGGAGTGGGCTCTCTGGAAACACCATATATTTT; CDR3aa: CASSQGTLPRSGLSGNTIYF
d_gene: .; j_gene: TRBJ2-1; abundance: .; v_gene: TRBV6-2/TRBV6-3; CDR3nt: TGTGCCAGCAGTTACTCGAGTTCTTCGGGGTATTATTACAATGAGCAGTTCTTC; CDR3aa: CASSYSSSSGYYYNEQFF
d_gene: .; j_gene: TRBJ2-3; abundance: many; v_gene: TRBV5-1; CDR3nt: TGCGCCAGCAGCTTGTCCAGCGGACTCACAGATACGCAGTATTTT; CDR3aa: CASSLSSGLTDTQYF
d_gene: .; j_gene: TRBJ2-6; abundance: many; v_gene: TRBV9; CDR3nt: TGTGCCAGCAGCGCAAGGACTTTTACTCCGTCTGGGGCCAACGTCCTGACTTTC; CDR3aa: CASSARTFTPSGANVLTF
d_gene: .; j_gene: TRBJ1-5; abundance: many; v_gene: TRBV20-1; CDR3nt: TGCAGTGCTAGTGAAGGGGACCAGCCCCAGCATTTT; CDR3aa: CSASEGDQPQHF
d_gene: .; j_gene: TRBJ2-5; abundance: .; v_gene: TRBV7-8; CDR3nt: TGTGCCCGGGATAGCAGAGAGACCCAGTACTTC; CDR3aa: CARDSRETQYF
d_gene: TRBD1; j_gene: TRBJ2-7; abundance: .; v_gene: TRBV5-1; CDR3nt: TGCGCCAGCAGCTACAGGGGGAAGGCCTACGAGCAGTACTTC; CDR3aa: CASSYRGKAYEQYF
d_gene: TRBD1; j_gene: TRBJ2-7; abundance: .; v_gene: TRBV6-1; CDR3nt: TGTGCCAGCAGTGGGGACAGGGCCCACGAGCAGTACTTC; CDR3aa: CASSGDRAHEQYF
d_gene: .; j_gene: TRBJ1-1; abundance: many; v_gene: TRBV6-4; CDR3nt: TGTGCCAGCAGTGACTGGGCAGGCAAAGCTTTCTTT; CDR3aa: CASSDWAGKAFF
d_gene: TRBD1; j_gene: TRBJ1-2; abundance: many; v_gene: TRBV7-8; CDR3nt: TGTGCCAGCAGTTTAGGACAGGGCTATGGCTACACCTTC; CDR3aa: CASSLGQGYGYTF
d_gene: .; j_gene: TRBJ2-2; abundance: many; v_gene: TRBV7-2; CDR3nt: TGTGCCAGCAGCCTCACAGGGAGGGATACCGGGGAGCTGTTTTTT; CDR3aa: CASSLTGRDTGELFF
d_gene: .; j_gene: TRBJ2-2; abundance: many; v_gene: TRBV24-1; CDR3nt: TGTGCCACCGGCGTACCAGCTAACACCGGGGAGCTGTTTTTT; CDR3aa: CATGVPANTGELFF
d_gene: .; j_gene: TRBJ2-3; abundance: many; v_gene: TRBV6-2/TRBV6-3; CDR3nt: TGTGCCAGCAGTGACCGGGACACTCGATCCACAGATACGCAGTATTTT; CDR3aa: CASSDRDTRSTDTQYF
d_gene: .; j_gene: TRBJ1-6; abundance: many; v_gene: TRBV2; CDR3nt: TGTGCCAGCAGTTTCGGCACAAATAATTCACCCCTCCACTTT; CDR3aa: CASSFGTNNSPLHF
d_gene: .; j_gene: TRBJ1-2; abundance: many; v_gene: TRBV11-3; CDR3nt: TGTGCCAGCAGCCCACTGACAGTTAACTATGGCTACACCTTC; CDR3aa: CASSPLTVNYGYTF
d_gene: TRBD2; j_gene: TRBJ2-3; abundance: .; v_gene: TRBV12-3/TRBV12-4; CDR3nt: TGTGCCAGCAGCCAGGGGACTATCGGGAGGGCCGGTGCATATACGCAGTATTTT; CDR3aa: CASSQGTIGRAGAYTQYF
d_gene: .; j_gene: TRBJ1-1; abundance: many; v_gene: TRBV7-9; CDR3nt: TGTGCCAGCAGCTCAAGGGGGGGAAGGGTAACTGAAGCTTTCTTT; CDR3aa: CASSSRGGRVTEAFF
d_gene: .; j_gene: TRBJ2-7; abundance: many; v_gene: TRBV19; CDR3nt: TGTGCCAGTAGTGAGACACCCTCCTACGAGCAGTACTTC; CDR3aa: CASSETPSYEQYF
d_gene: .; j_gene: TRBJ1-1; abundance: .; v_gene: TRBV30; CDR3nt: TGTGCCTGGAGTTCCCGGCCAATCAAGGGGAACACTGAAGCTTTCTTT; CDR3aa: CAWSSRPIKGNTEAFF
d_gene: TRBD1; j_gene: TRBJ2-7; abundance: .; v_gene: TRBV30; CDR3nt: TGTGCCTTAGGACAGGGGGGTGAGCAGTACTTC; CDR3aa: CALGQGGEQYF
d_gene: .; j_gene: TRBJ2-7; abundance: .; v_gene: TRBV6-1; CDR3nt: TGTGCCAGCAGCGACAGGGCTAGTGGGAGGGCCTACGAGCAGTACTTC; CDR3aa: CASSDRASGRAYEQYF
d_gene: TRBD2; j_gene: TRBJ2-3; abundance: many; v_gene: TRBV5-4; CDR3nt: TGTGCCAGCAGCTTGGCCAGACTAGCGGGAGACACAGATACGCAGTATTTT; CDR3aa: CASSLARLAGDTDTQYF
d_gene: TRBD1; j_gene: TRBJ1-5; abundance: many; v_gene: TRBV6-2/TRBV6-3; CDR3nt: TGTGCCAGCAGTTACCTCCGGGGACAGGGTAAGGATCAGCCCCAGCATTTT; CDR3aa: CASSYLRGQGKDQPQHF
d_gene: .; j_gene: TRBJ2-1; abundance: few; v_gene: TRBV20-1; CDR3nt: TGCAGTGCCGGAAGGGTCAGGTACGGTGAGCAGTTCTTC; CDR3aa: CSAGRVRYGEQFF
d_gene: TRBD2; j_gene: TRBJ2-7; abundance: many; v_gene: TRBV20-1; CDR3nt: TGCAGTGCTAGAGGGGAAGCGGGAGGGGCCGGGGACGAGCAGTACTTC; CDR3aa: CSARGEAGGAGDEQYF
d_gene: .; j_gene: TRBJ1-3; abundance: few; v_gene: TRBV12-3/TRBV12-4; CDR3nt: TGTGCCAGCAGTTGTCCTGGAAACACCATATATTTT; CDR3aa: CASSCPGNTIYF
d_gene: .; j_gene: TRBJ2-7; abundance: many; v_gene: TRBV27; CDR3nt: TGTGCCAGCAGTTTTTCATCAGGGTGGGAGACCTACGAGCAGTACTTC; CDR3aa: CASSFSSGWETYEQYF
d_gene: .; j_gene: TRBJ2-6; abundance: few; v_gene: TRBV29-1; CDR3nt: TGCAGCGTTGAAGTCACCTTCTCTGGGGCCAACGTCCTGACTTTC; CDR3aa: CSVEVTFSGANVLTF
d_gene: .; j_gene: TRBJ1-1; abundance: many; v_gene: TRBV20-1; CDR3nt: TGCAGTGCTAGAGATAGAGACAAGGGAACCACTGAAGCTTTCTTT; CDR3aa: CSARDRDKGTTEAFF
d_gene: TRBD1; j_gene: TRBJ2-1; abundance: .; v_gene: TRBV28; CDR3nt: TGTGCCAGCAGTTTTGGGGACAGGGGGGGACCGTATTCCTTC; CDR3aa: CASSFGDRGGPYSF
d_gene: .; j_gene: TRBJ2-1; abundance: .; v_gene: TRBV27; CDR3nt: TGTGCCAGCAGGGGGGTCTTGCAATTTATCTCCTACAATGAGCAGTTCTTC; CDR3aa: CASRGVLQFISYNEQFF
d_gene: .; j_gene: TRBJ1-2; abundance: many; v_gene: TRBV3-1; CDR3nt: TGTGCCAGCAGCCCAGCCAAGGCGGGTGGCTACACCTTC; CDR3aa: CASSPAKAGGYTF
d_gene: TRBD1; j_gene: TRBJ1-1; abundance: many; v_gene: TRBV18; CDR3nt: TGTGCCAGCTCAGGGGACAGGGCGAACACTGAAGCTTTCTTT; CDR3aa: CASSGDRANTEAFF
d_gene: TRBD1; j_gene: TRBJ2-3; abundance: many; v_gene: TRBV20-1; CDR3nt: TGCAGTGCTAGAGGGCACAGGGGGCTCACAGATACGCAGTATTTT; CDR3aa: CSARGHRGLTDTQYF
d_gene: TRBD2; j_gene: TRBJ2-5; abundance: few; v_gene: TRBV15; CDR3nt: TGTGACAACAGCAGGGGACTAGCGGGAAGGGAGACCCAGTACTTC; CDR3aa: CDNSRGLAGRETQYF
d_gene: .; j_gene: TRBJ2-1; abundance: .; v_gene: TRBV6-5; CDR3nt: TGTGCCAGCGGTTATGGGACTCCGTACAATGAGCAGTTCTTC; CDR3aa: CASGYGTPYNEQFF
d_gene: .; j_gene: TRBJ2-7; abundance: .; v_gene: TRBV20-1; CDR3nt: TGCAGTGCTATACTAGCCGGATACGAGCAGTACTTC; CDR3aa: CSAILAGYEQYF
d_gene: TRBD1; j_gene: TRBJ2-7; abundance: .; v_gene: TRBV28; CDR3nt: TGTGCCAGCAGCTACTCGGGACAGGGAGCCTACGAGCAGTACTTC; CDR3aa: CASSYSGQGAYEQYF
d_gene: .; j_gene: TRBJ1-1; abundance: many; v_gene: TRBV7-9; CDR3nt: TGTGCCAGCAGCTTAGGACGGTCGGGCACTGAAGCTTTCTTT; CDR3aa: CASSLGRSGTEAFF
d_gene: TRBD2; j_gene: TRBJ2-7; abundance: medium-sized; v_gene: TRBV20-1; CDR3nt: TGCAGTGCTAGACGCGGACTAGCGGGAGGCTACGAGCAGTACTTC; CDR3aa: CSARRGLAGGYEQYF
d_gene: .; j_gene: TRBJ1-6; abundance: many; v_gene: TRBV5-5; CDR3nt: TGTGCCAGCAGCAGACAGTACTCCTATAATTCACCCCTCCACTTT; CDR3aa: CASSRQYSYNSPLHF
d_gene: .; j_gene: TRBJ1-1; abundance: many; v_gene: TRBV2; CDR3nt: TGTGCCAGCAGGGAGAGGGGGTCGAACACTGAAGCTTTCTTT; CDR3aa: CASRERGSNTEAFF
d_gene: .; j_gene: TRBJ1-5; abundance: many; v_gene: TRBV7-3; CDR3nt: TGTGCCAGCAGCCTAGCCCTGGGTCAGCCCCAGCATTTT; CDR3aa: CASSLALGQPQHF